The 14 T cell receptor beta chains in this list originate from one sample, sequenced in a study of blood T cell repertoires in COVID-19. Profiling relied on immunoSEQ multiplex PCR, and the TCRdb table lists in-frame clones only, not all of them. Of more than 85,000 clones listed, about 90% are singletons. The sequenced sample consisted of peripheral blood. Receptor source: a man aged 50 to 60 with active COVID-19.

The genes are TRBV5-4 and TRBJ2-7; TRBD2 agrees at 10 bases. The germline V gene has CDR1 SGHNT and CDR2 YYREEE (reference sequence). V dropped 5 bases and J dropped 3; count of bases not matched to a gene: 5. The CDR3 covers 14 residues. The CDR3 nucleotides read TGTGCCAGCAGTCCCGGGACTAGCGTCTACGAGCAGTACTTC. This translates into CASSPGTSVYEQYF.

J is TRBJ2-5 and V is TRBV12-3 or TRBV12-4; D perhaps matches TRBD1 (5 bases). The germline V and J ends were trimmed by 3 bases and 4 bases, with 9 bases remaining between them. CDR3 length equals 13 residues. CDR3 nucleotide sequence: TGTGCCAGCAGTTTTAAAAGGGGAGAGACCCAGTACTTC. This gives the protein CASSFKRGETQYF.

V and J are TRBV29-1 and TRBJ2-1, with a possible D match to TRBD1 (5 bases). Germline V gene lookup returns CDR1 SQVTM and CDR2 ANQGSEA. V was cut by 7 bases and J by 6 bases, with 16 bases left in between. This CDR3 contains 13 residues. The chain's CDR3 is CSATTVRANEQFF. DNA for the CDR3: TGCAGCGCCACCACAGTCAGGGCCAATGAGCAGTTCTTC.

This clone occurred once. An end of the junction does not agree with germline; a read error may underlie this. The CDR3 here is CASSQSPGQVYRNF. The DNA of the CDR3 is TGTGCCAGCAGCCAAAGCCCGGGACAGGTTTATAGAAACTTC. V gene TRBV3-1 (or the pseudogene TRBV3-2) combines with J gene TRBJ2-7; TRBD1 matches at 8 bases. This CDR3 region has 14 residues. Germline V CDR1 and CDR2: LGHDT, YNNKEL (reference sequence).

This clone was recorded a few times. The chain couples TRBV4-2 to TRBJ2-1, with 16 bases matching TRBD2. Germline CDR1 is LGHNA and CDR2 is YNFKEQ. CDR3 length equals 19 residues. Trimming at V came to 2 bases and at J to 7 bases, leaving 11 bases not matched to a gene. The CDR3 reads CASSQQYGTSGGVGNEQFF. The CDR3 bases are TGTGCCAGCAGCCAACAGTACGGGACTAGCGGGGGGGTAGGGAATGAGCAGTTCTTC.

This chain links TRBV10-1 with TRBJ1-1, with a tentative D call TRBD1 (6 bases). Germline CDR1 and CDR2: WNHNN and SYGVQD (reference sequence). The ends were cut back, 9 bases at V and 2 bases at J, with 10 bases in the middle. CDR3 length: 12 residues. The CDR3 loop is CARGTPNTEAFF. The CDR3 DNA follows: TGCGCCAGGGGGACACCTAACACTGAAGCTTTCTTT.

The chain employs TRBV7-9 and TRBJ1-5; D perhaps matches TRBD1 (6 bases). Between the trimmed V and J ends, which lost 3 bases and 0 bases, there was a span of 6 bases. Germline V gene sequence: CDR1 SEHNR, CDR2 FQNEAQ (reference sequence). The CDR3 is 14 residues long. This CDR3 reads CASSLGHSNQPQHF. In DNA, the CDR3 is TGTGCCAGCAGCTTGGGACATAGCAATCAGCCCCAGCATTTT.

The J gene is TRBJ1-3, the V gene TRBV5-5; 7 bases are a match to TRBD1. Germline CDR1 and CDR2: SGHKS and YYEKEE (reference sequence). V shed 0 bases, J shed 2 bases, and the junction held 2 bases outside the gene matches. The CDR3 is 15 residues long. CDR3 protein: CASSLEGAAGNTIYF. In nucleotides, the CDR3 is TGTGCCAGCAGCTTGGAGGGGGCCGCTGGAAACACCATATATTTT.

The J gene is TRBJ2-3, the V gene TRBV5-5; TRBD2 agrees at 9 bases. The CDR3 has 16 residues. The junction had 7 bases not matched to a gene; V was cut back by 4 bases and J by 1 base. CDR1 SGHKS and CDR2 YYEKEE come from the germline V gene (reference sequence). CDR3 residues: CASSPGTSFRTDTQYF. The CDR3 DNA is TGTGCCAGCAGCCCGGGGACTAGCTTCCGCACAGATACGCAGTATTTT.

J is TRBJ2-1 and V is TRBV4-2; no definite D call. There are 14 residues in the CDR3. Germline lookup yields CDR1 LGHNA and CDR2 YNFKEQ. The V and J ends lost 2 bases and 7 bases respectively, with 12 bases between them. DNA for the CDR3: TGTGCCAGCAGCCAAATGCCGGGTGTGAATGAGCAGTTCTTC. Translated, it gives CASSQMPGVNEQFF.

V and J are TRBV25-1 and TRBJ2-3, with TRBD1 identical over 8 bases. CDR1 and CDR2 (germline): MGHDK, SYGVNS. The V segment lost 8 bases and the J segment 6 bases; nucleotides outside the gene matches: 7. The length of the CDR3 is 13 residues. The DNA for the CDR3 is TGTGCCAGCCTGCCCCGGGACAGGGATACGCAGTATTTT. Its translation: CASLPRDRDTQYF.

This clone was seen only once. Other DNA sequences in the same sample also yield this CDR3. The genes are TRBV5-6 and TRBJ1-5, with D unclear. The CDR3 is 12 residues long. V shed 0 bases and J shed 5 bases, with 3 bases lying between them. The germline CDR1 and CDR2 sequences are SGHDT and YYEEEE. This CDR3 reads CASSLADQPQHF. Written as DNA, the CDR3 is TGTGCCAGCAGCTTGGCAGATCAGCCCCAGCATTTT.

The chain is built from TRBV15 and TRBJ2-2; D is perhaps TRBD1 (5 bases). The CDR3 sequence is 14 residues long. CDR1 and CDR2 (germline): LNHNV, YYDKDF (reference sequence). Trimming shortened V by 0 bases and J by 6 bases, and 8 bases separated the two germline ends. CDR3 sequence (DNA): TGTGCCACCAGCAGAGATCAGGGATCCGGGGAGCTGTTTTTT. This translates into CATSRDQGSGELFF.

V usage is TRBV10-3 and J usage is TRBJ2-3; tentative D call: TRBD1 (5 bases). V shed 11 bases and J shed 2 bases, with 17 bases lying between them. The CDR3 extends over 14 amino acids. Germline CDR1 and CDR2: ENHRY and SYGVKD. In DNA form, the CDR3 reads TGTGCCTCGCTGGGGCAGCGAAACACAGATACGCAGTATTTT. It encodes CASLGQRNTDTQYF.